This entry is about one T cell receptor beta chain. Methods used by the authors: Cell counts per sample came from amplifying reference gene primers. Produced via immunoSEQ multiplex PCR; TCRdb's table is partial and in-frame only. Clonal size and the V and J genes are those of that table, whereas D and trimming came from the DNA. The sample contains around 190,000 clones, 80% to 90% of which appear only once. These data originate in a study of blood T cell repertoires in COVID-19. Background on the study: Whether acute or convalescent, the COVID-19 samples came from the United States, Italy and Spain. Nucleic acid was either cDNA or gDNA, and it came from T cells, B-cell-depleted T cells, or PBMCs.

The ends were cut back, 1 base at V and 9 bases at J, with 22 bases in the middle. There are 16 residues in the CDR3. Germline V gene sequence: CDR1 SNHLY, CDR2 FYNNEI. J is TRBJ2-7 and V is TRBV2; D gene uncertain. The sequence was collected from a human donor in a cohort sampled during active COVID-19. Source material: peripheral blood. CDR3 protein: CASSEDGTARLLVQYF. CDR3 nucleotides: TGTGCCAGCAGTGAAGACGGAACGGCACGACTTCTTGTGCAGTACTTC.